The 7 T cell receptor beta chains listed next were all sequenced from one sample in a study of early T cells in non-severe SARS-CoV-2 infection. MiXCR, applied by TCRdb to the 5' RACE reads, yields one record per CDR3 protein. The table has some 81,000 distinct CDR3 sequences, approximately 15% seen once; the top ten hold 2.5% to 3%. The sample taken for sequencing was whole blood. The receptors derive from an adult who was a healthcare worker with PCR-confirmed SARS-CoV-2 infection or an uninfected control (not recorded which).

There are a few counts of this clonotype. CDR3 loop: CASSRGFGNTEAFF. In DNA, the CDR3 is TGTGCCAGCAGCCGCGGGTTTGGGAACACTGAAGCTTTCTTT. V is TRBV11-3 and J is TRBJ1-1; the D is unclear. Germline values: CDR1 SGHNT, CDR2 YENEEA. Trimming took 5 bases from V and 1 from J, leaving 11 bases between them. The CDR3 has 14 amino acids. The full variable domain, completed using reference TRBV11-3 and TRBJ1-1, is EAGVVQSPRYKIIEKKQPVAFWCNPISGHNTLYWYLQNLGQGPELLIRYENEEAVDDSQLPKDRFSAERLKGVDSTLKIQPAELGDSAVYLCASSRGFGNTEAFFGQGTRLTVV.

The rearrangement uses TRBV29-1 and TRBJ2-5; perhaps TRBD2 as D (5 bases). Between the trimmed V and J ends, which lost 0 bases and 7 bases, there was a span of 12 bases. The CDR3 spans 13 residues. Germline CDR1 and CDR2: SQVTM and ANQGSEA. The CDR3 loop reads CSVEDWPRGTQYF. The CDR3 bases are TGCAGCGTTGAAGATTGGCCACGGGGGACCCAGTACTTC.

This clonotype occurred a few times. The chain employs TRBV11-3 and TRBJ2-1; possible D gene TRBD1, 5 bases. There are 13 residues in the CDR3. Germline CDR1 reads SGHNT; CDR2 reads YENEEA. The ends were cut back, 8 bases at V and 5 bases at J, with 13 bases in the middle. The CDR3 sequence: CASSIGADNEQFF. CDR3 sequence (DNA): TGTGCCAGCTCGATTGGGGCCGACAATGAGCAGTTCTTC.

In its sample, this clonotype was seen a few times. The gene calls are TRBV5-1 and TRBJ1-2, with D unresolved. Germline CDR1 and CDR2: SGHRS and YFSETQ. The CDR3 spans 13 residues. Trimming removed 0 bases at V and 6 bases at J, with 9 bases between. In DNA, the CDR3 is TGCGCCAGCAGCTTGGCGCGAGATAATGGCTACACCTTC. Translation gives CASSLARDNGYTF.

The chain joins TRBV28 to TRBJ2-6, with D perhaps TRBD2 (6 bases). Trimming removed 3 bases at V and 3 bases at J, with 9 bases between. Germline loops: CDR1 MDHEN, CDR2 SYDVKM. The CDR3 consists of 15 residues. The CDR3 bases are TGTGCCAGCAGTTTTGGAGGGGATGGGGCCAACGTCCTGACTTTC. Protein sequence: CASSFGGDGANVLTF.

This clonotype showed up just a few times. The chain joins TRBV12-3 or TRBV12-4 to TRBJ2-7, with 7 bases aligning to TRBD1. V was clipped by 6 bases and J by 4 bases; unmatched bases: 9. The CDR3 is 14 amino acids. In DNA form, the CDR3 reads TGTGCCAGCAGCGAACCGGGACAGATTTACGAGCAGTACTTC. It specifies CASSEPGQIYEQYF.

The chain recombines TRBV29-1 with TRBJ2-7; a weak D match, TRBD2 (5 bases). Trimming removed 6 bases from V and 7 bases from J, with 19 bases in between. This CDR3 has 13 amino acids. The germline V gene encodes CDR1 SQVTM and CDR2 ANQGSEA. The CDR3, as DNA: TGCAGCGTCGAGACACACGGGATAAGGGAGCAGTACTTC. It specifies CSVETHGIREQYF.